The 9 T cell receptor beta chains below were found in one sample sequenced in a study of CD4+ T cells in melanoma. Generated by immunoSEQ multiplex PCR, the TCRdb table keeps only in-frame clones and is missing some. The sample has fewer than 150,000 clones; around 90% are singletons. The source is a human donor with melanoma.

In the case of this clone: One junction end does not reproduce the germline sequence, and a read error may be involved. The J gene is TRBJ2-5, the V gene TRBV30; D gene ambiguous. In germline, CDR1 is GTSNPN, CDR2 SVGIG (reference sequence). The CDR3 is 12 amino acids. The CDR3 sequence is CAWSVTQKTQYF. CDR3 bases: TGTGCCTGGAGTGTAACCCAAAAGACCCAGTACTTC.

The chain has TRBV6-5 and TRBJ2-3; TRBD2 is a possible D gene (5 bases). CDR1 is MNHEY and CDR2 is SVGAGI in the germline V gene. This CDR3 region has 15 residues. V was trimmed by 7 bases and J by 4 bases, leaving 18 bases between them. CDR3 loop: CASTRDSQGADTQYF. The CDR3, as DNA: TGTGCCAGCACTCGGGATAGCCAAGGAGCAGATACGCAGTATTTT.

The rearrangement links TRBV5-4 to TRBJ2-1; a weak D match, TRBD1 (6 bases). This CDR3 has 14 residues. CDR1 is SGHNT and CDR2 is YYREEE in the germline V gene (reference sequence). The V end lost 4 bases, the J end lost 7 bases, and 15 bases lay between the germline ends. The DNA for the CDR3 is TGTGCCAGCAGCCAACAGGGAATTGGAAATGAGCAGTTCTTC. Its protein product is CASSQQGIGNEQFF.

This chain uses TRBV19 with TRBJ1-5; 7 bases agree with TRBD1. Germline V gene lookup returns CDR1 LNHDA and CDR2 SQIVND (reference sequence). The CDR3 has 15 residues. V dropped 7 bases and J dropped 3; count of bases not matched to a gene: 9. In DNA, the CDR3 is TGTGCCAGTAAGGGCACAGGGGAGGACAATCAGCCCCAGCATTTT. As protein: CASKGTGEDNQPQHF.

The chain is built from TRBV2 and TRBJ2-5; the match to TRBD2 covers 11 bases. This CDR3 is 14 amino acids long. V shed 7 bases and J 5 bases; nucleotides not matched to a gene: 6. Germline assignment: CDR1 SNHLY and CDR2 FYNNEI. CDR3 sequence reads: CASNPSGGRETQYF. Here the CDR3 DNA reads TGTGCCAGCAACCCTAGCGGGGGGCGGGAGACCCAGTACTTC.

This chain joins TRBV7-9 and TRBJ1-1; D is unresolved. Germline loops: CDR1 SEHNR, CDR2 FQNEAQ (reference sequence). Trimming cost V 2 bases and J 0 bases, with 7 bases left between them. CDR3 size: 14 residues. CDR3: CASSLSWVNTEAFF. For the CDR3, the DNA is TGTGCCAGCAGCTTAAGTTGGGTGAACACTGAAGCTTTCTTT.

The J gene is TRBJ2-1, the V gene TRBV18; D is unclear. The CDR3 runs 12 residues. V was cut by 3 bases and J by 7 bases, with 7 bases left in between. Germline assignment: CDR1 KGHSH and CDR2 LQKENI. CDR3 sequence (DNA): TGTGCCAGCTCACCCTACAGTAATGAGCAGTTCTTC. It codes for CASSPYSNEQFF.

The rearrangement joins TRBV7-2 to TRBJ1-2; no clear D gene. V was trimmed by 5 bases and J by 4 bases, leaving 14 bases between them. The CDR3 has 14 residues. CDR1 and CDR2 from the germline V gene are SGHTA and FQGNSA. CDR3 residues: CASSPGRLGYGYTF. DNA of the CDR3: TGTGCCAGCAGCCCTGGGCGGCTAGGCTATGGCTACACCTTC.

The chain recombines TRBV20-1 with TRBJ1-1; TRBD1 might be the D (6 bases). Germline V lookup: CDR1 DFQATT, CDR2 SNEGSKA (reference sequence). The CDR3 runs 10 residues. With 3 bases removed from V and 8 bases from J, the gap between germline ends came to 7 bases. The CDR3 nucleotides read TGCAGTGCTAGGGGGACAGAAGCTTTCTTT. Amino acids: CSARGTEAFF.